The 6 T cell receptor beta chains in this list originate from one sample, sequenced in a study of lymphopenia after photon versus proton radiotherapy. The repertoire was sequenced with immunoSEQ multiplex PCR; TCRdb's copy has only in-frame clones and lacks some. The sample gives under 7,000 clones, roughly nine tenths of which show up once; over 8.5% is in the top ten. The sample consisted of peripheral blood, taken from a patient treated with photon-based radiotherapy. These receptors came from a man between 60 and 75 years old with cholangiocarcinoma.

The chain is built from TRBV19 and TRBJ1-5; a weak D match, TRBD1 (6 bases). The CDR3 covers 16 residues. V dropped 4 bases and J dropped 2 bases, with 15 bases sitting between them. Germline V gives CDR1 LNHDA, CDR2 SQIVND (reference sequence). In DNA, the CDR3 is TGTGCCAGTAGTAGGCTATCGGGGGCAGGCAATCAGCCCCAGCATTTT. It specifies CASSRLSGAGNQPQHF.

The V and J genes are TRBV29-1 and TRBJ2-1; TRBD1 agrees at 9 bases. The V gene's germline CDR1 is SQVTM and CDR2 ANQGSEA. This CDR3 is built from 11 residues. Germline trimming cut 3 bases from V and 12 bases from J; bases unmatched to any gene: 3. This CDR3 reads CSVESGQGQFF. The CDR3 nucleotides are TGCAGCGTTGAGTCGGGACAGGGGCAGTTCTTC.

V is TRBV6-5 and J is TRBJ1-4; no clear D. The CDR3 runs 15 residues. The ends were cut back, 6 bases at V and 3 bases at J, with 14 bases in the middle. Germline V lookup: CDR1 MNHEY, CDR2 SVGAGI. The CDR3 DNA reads TGTGCCAGCAGCACCGGCACGGTTCCTAATGAAAAACTGTTTTTT. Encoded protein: CASSTGTVPNEKLFF.

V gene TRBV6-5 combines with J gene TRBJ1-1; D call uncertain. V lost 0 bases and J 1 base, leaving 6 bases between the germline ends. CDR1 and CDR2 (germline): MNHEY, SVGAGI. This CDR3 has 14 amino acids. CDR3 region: CASSYSTGNTEAFF. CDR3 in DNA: TGTGCCAGCAGTTACTCGACCGGGAACACTGAAGCTTTCTTT.

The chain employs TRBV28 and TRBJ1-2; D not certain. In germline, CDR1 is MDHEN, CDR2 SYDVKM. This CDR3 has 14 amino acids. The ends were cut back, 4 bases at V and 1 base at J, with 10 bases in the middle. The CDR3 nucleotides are TGTGCCAGCAGTTCTGGGTTAAATAACTATGGCTACACCTTC. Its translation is CASSSGLNNYGYTF.

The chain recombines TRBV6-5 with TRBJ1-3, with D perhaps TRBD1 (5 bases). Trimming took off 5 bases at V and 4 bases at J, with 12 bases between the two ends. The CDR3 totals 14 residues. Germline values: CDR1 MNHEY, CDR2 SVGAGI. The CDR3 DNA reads TGTGCCAGCAGTCCAGGGTCAGGCGGAAACACCATATATTTT. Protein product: CASSPGSGGNTIYF.